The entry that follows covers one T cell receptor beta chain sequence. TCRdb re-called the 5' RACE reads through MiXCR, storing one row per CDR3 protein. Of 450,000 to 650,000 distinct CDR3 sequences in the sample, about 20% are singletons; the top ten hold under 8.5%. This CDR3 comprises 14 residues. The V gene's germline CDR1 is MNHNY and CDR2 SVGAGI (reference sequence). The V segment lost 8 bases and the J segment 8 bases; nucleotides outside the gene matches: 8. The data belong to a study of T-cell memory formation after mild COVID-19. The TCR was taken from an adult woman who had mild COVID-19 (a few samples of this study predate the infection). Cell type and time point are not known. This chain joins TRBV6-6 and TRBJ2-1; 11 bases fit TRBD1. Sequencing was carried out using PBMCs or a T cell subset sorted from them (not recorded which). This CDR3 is CASLRDRGSYEQFF. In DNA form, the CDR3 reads TGTGCCAGCCTCCGGGACAGGGGGTCGTATGAGCAGTTCTTC.